These T cell receptor beta chains were read from a single sample in a study of OX40 agonist ivuxolimab in advanced cancers. Sequencing used immunoSEQ multiplex PCR; TCRdb keeps in-frame clones, though not all of them. Here the sample spans under 80,000 clones, approximately 91% being singletons. The source material was CD4+ or CD8+ T cells sorted from blood, sampled in a trial of the OX40 agonist ivuxolimab. Every receptor here comes from an adult with an advanced solid tumor such as melanoma, head and neck, liver or kidney cancer. CDR3s include the opening cysteine and the closing phenylalanine or tryptophan. Fields, in order: D gene, V gene, J gene, clone size, CDR3 DNA, CDR3 protein. The D gene is left open where the match is weak. Only part of the rows carry a size: once, few, many, or a class if the clone is expanded.

>-|TRBV6-6|TRBJ1-3|-
TGTGCCAGCACCTGGGGAGGGAGCGGAAACACCATATATTTT
CASTWGGSGNTIYF
>-|TRBV5-4|TRBJ2-2|-
TGTGCCAGCACCAGGACCTCCACCGGGGAGCTGTTTTTT
CASTRTSTGELFF
>-|TRBV9|TRBJ2-7|few
TGTGCCAGCAGCGTAAACATGAACGAGCAGTACTTC
CASSVNMNEQYF
>TRBD1|TRBV28|TRBJ2-3|once
TGTGCCAGCAGTTGGGGACAGGGTGGGTTTGATACGCAGTATTTT
CASSWGQGGFDTQYF
>TRBD1|TRBV9|TRBJ2-5|-
TGTGCCAGCAGCGTAGGGGGACAGGGTACCGAGACCCAGTACTTC
CASSVGGQGTETQYF
>TRBD2|TRBV5-1|TRBJ2-1|-
TGCGCCAGCAGCCCGGGGACTAGCGGATACAATGAGCAGTTCTTC
CASSPGTSGYNEQFF
>-|TRBV28|TRBJ1-2|-
TGTGCCAGCAGTCCCTCGGAACGGCGCGGCTACACCTTC
CASSPSERRGYTF
>-|TRBV6-5|TRBJ1-3|-
TGTGCCAGCAGTTACTCGCCAGGGGCTGGAAACACCATATATTTT
CASSYSPGAGNTIYF
>-|TRBV6-5|TRBJ2-7|-
TGTGCCAGCAGTTCCCAAGTGGGGGGGCCCTACGAGCAGTACTTC
CASSSQVGGPYEQYF
>-|TRBV19|TRBJ1-1|-
TGTGCCAGTAGTATGAGAGGGGTGAACACTGAAGCTTTCTTT
CASSMRGVNTEAFF
>-|TRBV30|TRBJ2-1|-
TGTGCCTGGAGTGTATTAAAAGCGGGCATTGCTGGGGAGCAGTTCTTC
CAWSVLKAGIAGEQFF
>-|TRBV5-1|TRBJ2-7|-
TGCGCCAGCAGCTATGACAGCTACGAGCAGTACTTC
CASSYDSYEQYF
>-|TRBV27|TRBJ1-6|-
TGTGCCAACCGCACGGGGACGAACTATAATTCACCCCTCCACTTT
CANRTGTNYNSPLHF
>TRBD1|TRBV30|TRBJ1-2|-
TGTGCCTGGAGTGTATGGACAGGGGGCTATGGCTACACCTTC
CAWSVWTGGYGYTF
>-|TRBV9|TRBJ1-3|-
TGTGCCAGCAGCGTAGAAGAGGGACAAAACACCATATATTTT
CASSVEEGQNTIYF
>-|TRBV10-1|TRBJ1-5|-
TGCGCCAGCAGTGAGGGGAATCAGCCCCAGCATTTT
CASSEGNQPQHF
>TRBD2|TRBV11-3|TRBJ2-1|once
TGTGCCAGCAGCAGTAGCGGGAGTGGTGAGCAGTTCTTC
CASSSSGSGEQFF
>-|TRBV7-8|TRBJ2-7|-
TGTGCCAGCAGCTTAAATGCGGCCGGTTACTACGAGCAGTACTTC
CASSLNAAGYYEQYF
>TRBD1|TRBV6-5|TRBJ1-2|-
TGTGCCAGCAGTTACGGCGGACAGGGGAACTATGGCTACACCTTC
CASSYGGQGNYGYTF
>-|TRBV10-2|TRBJ1-2|-
TGCGCCAGCAGTGAGTCGACAGGCTATGGCTACACCTTC
CASSESTGYGYTF
>TRBD1|TRBV9|TRBJ2-7|-
TGTGCCAGCAGCGCCCCAGGACAGGGCTACGAGCAGTACTTC
CASSAPGQGYEQYF
>TRBD2|TRBV6-1|TRBJ2-5|once
TGTGCCAGCAGTGCGGGACTAGCGGGAGCTCGCGGAGAGACCCAGTACTTC
CASSAGLAGARGETQYF
>TRBD1|TRBV28|TRBJ2-7|-
TGTGCCTGGGGACAGGGAACCTACGAGCAGTACTTC
CAWGQGTYEQYF
>TRBD2|TRBV9|TRBJ2-7|once
TGTGCCAGCGGGCCCACGAGCGGGAGCTTCACCTACGAGCAGTACTTC
CASGPTSGSFTYEQYF
>-|TRBV6-1|TRBJ2-7|-
TGTGCCAGCAGTGAGAGAGCCGACGGGTTTCCCACCTACGAGCAGTACTTC
CASSERADGFPTYEQYF
>-|TRBV7-2|TRBJ1-3|-
TGTGCCAGCAGCTTATCCGCGTCTGGAAACACCATATATTTT
CASSLSASGNTIYF
>-|TRBV5-1|TRBJ2-5|-
TGCGCCAGCAGCCCAGTGGACGGAGGGCAAGAGACCCAGTACTTC
CASSPVDGGQETQYF
>TRBD2|TRBV5-1|TRBJ2-2|-
TGCGCCAGCAGCTTTTCTAGCGGGGTTACCGGGGAGCTGTTTTTT
CASSFSSGVTGELFF
>-|TRBV19|TRBJ2-3|-
TGTGCCAGTACCAGGACAGTCACAGATACGCAGTATTTT
CASTRTVTDTQYF
>TRBD1|TRBV28|TRBJ1-2|-
TGTGCCAGCAGGGTGGACAGGGTAACTGGCTACACCTTC
CASRVDRVTGYTF
>TRBD1|TRBV7-8|TRBJ1-5|-
TGTGCCAGCAACTCGGGACAGGGTAGCAATCAGCCCCAGCATTTT
CASNSGQGSNQPQHF
>-|TRBV4-2|TRBJ1-2|few
TGTGCCAGCAGCCAAGGCCACGAAGCTAACTATGGCTACACCTTC
CASSQGHEANYGYTF
>TRBD1|TRBV6-1|TRBJ2-7|-
TGTGCCAGCAGCGAAAGGGACAGGCCTACCTACGAGCAGTACTTC
CASSERDRPTYEQYF
>-|TRBV5-6|TRBJ1-5|-
TGTGCCAGCAGCTTGGAGGGGCTCCAGCCCCAGCATTTT
CASSLEGLQPQHF
>-|TRBV13|TRBJ2-3|-
TGTGCCAGCAGCTTAGAGGGACGCGGGGATACGCAGTATTTT
CASSLEGRGDTQYF
>TRBD1|TRBV11-2|TRBJ2-2|-
TGTGCCAGCACCGACAGGGGGTACACCGGGGAGCTGTTTTTT
CASTDRGYTGELFF
>-|TRBV18|TRBJ1-6|-
TGTGCCAGCTCACCCGACCTGGCCTTGAATTCACCCCTCCACTTT
CASSPDLALNSPLHF
>TRBD1|TRBV9|TRBJ2-3|few
TGTGCCAGCAGCACCGGGACAGGGGGATTCACAGATACGCAGTATTTT
CASSTGTGGFTDTQYF
>-|TRBV2|TRBJ2-1|-
TGTGCCAGCAGCTACGAGAGGGTCGGGGAGCAGTTCTTC
CASSYERVGEQFF
>-|TRBV11-2|TRBJ1-4|-
TGTGCCAGCAGCTTACGGTGGGAAGAACAGGCAACTAATGAAAAACTGTTTTTT
CASSLRWEEQATNEKLFF
>-|TRBV6-5|TRBJ2-1|-
TGTGCCAGCAGTTACGGGTTCGTGGGCTCCTACAATGAGCAGTTCTTC
CASSYGFVGSYNEQFF
>-|TRBV12-5|TRBJ2-7|once
TGTGCTAGTAGGGCGGGAAGGGTTTACGAGCAGTACTTC
CASRAGRVYEQYF
>TRBD2|TRBV7-8|TRBJ2-1|-
TGTGCCAGCAGCTCTGGGACTAGCGGGAGCTACAATGAGCAGTTCTTC
CASSSGTSGSYNEQFF
>TRBD1|TRBV9|TRBJ2-1|-
TGTGCCAGCAGCGTCGGGACAGCATACAATGAGCAGTTCTTC
CASSVGTAYNEQFF
>TRBD1|TRBV10-3|TRBJ2-7|-
TGTGCCATCAGATCCTGGGACAGCTCCTACGAGCAGTACTTC
CAIRSWDSSYEQYF
>-|TRBV2|TRBJ2-5|once
TGTGCCAGCAAACTGACTGGTGGCGGACAAGAGACCCAGTACTTC
CASKLTGGGQETQYF
>TRBD2|TRBV27|TRBJ2-5|-
TGTGCCAGCAGTTCCCGCGGTAGCGGGAGGCCGGGGTCACAAGAGACCCAGTACTTC
CASSSRGSGRPGSQETQYF
>-|TRBV4-2|TRBJ2-3|-
TGTGCCAGCAGGGGGACAGATACGCAGTATTTT
CASRGTDTQYF
>-|TRBV4-1|TRBJ1-3|-
TGCGCCAGCAGCCGCCAGGGTCAAGGAAACACCATATATTTT
CASSRQGQGNTIYF
>TRBD2|TRBV4-1|TRBJ2-3|-
TGCGCCAGCAGCCAAGAAGAAGCGGGGGGTTGGAGTATGACAGATACGCAGTATTTT
CASSQEEAGGWSMTDTQYF
>-|TRBV7-9|TRBJ2-2|-
TGTGCCAGCAGCTTTACCTTCCCGAACACCGGGGAGCTGTTTTTT
CASSFTFPNTGELFF
>TRBD1|TRBV6-5|TRBJ1-5|-
TGTGCCAGCAGTTGGACAGGGGATCAGCCCCAGCATTTT
CASSWTGDQPQHF
>-|TRBV5-1|TRBJ1-1|-
TGCGCCAGCAGCTCGTCCCCGGTTTGGTCCACTGAAGCTTTCTTT
CASSSSPVWSTEAFF
>-|TRBV19|TRBJ1-1|-
TGTGCCAGTAGTATTCGGCAGCAGAACACTGAAGCTTTCTTT
CASSIRQQNTEAFF